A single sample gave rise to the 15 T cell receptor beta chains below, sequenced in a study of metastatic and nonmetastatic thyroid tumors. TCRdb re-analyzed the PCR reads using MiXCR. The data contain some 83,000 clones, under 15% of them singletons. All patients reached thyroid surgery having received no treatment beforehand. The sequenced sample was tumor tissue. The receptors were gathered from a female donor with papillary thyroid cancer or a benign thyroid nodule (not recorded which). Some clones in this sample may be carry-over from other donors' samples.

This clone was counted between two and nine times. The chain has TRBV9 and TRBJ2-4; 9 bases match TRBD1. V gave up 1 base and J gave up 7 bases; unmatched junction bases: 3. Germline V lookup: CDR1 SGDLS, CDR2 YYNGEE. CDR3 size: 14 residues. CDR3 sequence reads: CASSVRTGDNIQYF. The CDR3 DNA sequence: TGTGCCAGCAGCGTAAGGACAGGGGATAACATTCAGTACTTC.

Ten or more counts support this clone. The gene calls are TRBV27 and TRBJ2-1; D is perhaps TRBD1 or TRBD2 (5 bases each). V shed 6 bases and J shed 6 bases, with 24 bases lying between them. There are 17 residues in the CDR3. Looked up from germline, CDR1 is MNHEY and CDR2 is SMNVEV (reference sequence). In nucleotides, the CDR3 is TGTGCCAGCAGAGAGAGGGCCCGACACTCAGGGCTCAATGAGCAGTTCTTC. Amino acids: CASRERARHSGLNEQFF.

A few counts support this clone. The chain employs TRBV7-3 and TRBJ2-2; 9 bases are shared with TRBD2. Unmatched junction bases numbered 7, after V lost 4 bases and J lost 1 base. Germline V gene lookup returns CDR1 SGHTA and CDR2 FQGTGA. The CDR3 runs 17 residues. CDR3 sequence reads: CASSSNTLAGNTGELFF. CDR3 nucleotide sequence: TGTGCCAGCAGCTCCAATACACTAGCGGGGAACACCGGGGAGCTGTTTTTT. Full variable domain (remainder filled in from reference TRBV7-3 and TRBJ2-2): GAGVSQTPSNKVTEKGKYVELRCDPISGHTALYWYRQSLGQGPEFLIYFQGTGAADDSGLPNDRFFAVRPEGSVSTLKIQRTERGDSAVYLCASSSNTLAGNTGELFFGEGSRLTVL.

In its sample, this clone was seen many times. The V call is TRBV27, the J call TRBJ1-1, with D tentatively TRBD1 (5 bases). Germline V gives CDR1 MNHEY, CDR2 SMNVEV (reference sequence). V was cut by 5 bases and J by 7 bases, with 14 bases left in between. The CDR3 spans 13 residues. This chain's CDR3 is CASSLWTRGEAFF. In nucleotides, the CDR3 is TGTGCCAGCAGTCTCTGGACGAGGGGTGAAGCTTTCTTT.

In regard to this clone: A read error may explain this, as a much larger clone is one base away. The CDR3 spells CASSSGRLAGGWDTQYF. CDR3 DNA sequence: TGTGCCAGCAGCTCCGGGAGACTAGCGGGAGGGTGGGATACCCAGTACTTC. The chain carries TRBV7-2 and TRBJ2-5; 14 positions match TRBD2. The CDR3 spans 17 residues. Trimming cost V 4 bases and J 8 bases; bases outside gene matches: 12. Germline V gene lookup returns CDR1 SGHTA and CDR2 FQGNSA. Together with reference TRBV7-2 and TRBJ2-5, the CDR3 gives the full variable domain: GAGVSQSPSNKVTEKGKDVELRCDPISGHTALYWYRQSLGQGLEFLIYFQGNSAPDKSGLPSDRFSAERTGGSVSTLTIQRTQQEDSAVYLCASSSGRLAGGWDTQYFGPGTRLLVL.

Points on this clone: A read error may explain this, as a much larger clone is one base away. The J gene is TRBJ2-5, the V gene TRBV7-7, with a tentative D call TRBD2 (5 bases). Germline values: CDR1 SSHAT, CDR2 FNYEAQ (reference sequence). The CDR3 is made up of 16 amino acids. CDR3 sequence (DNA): TGTGCTAGCAGCTTAGCGTTTCCGCTCGGGATTGAGACCCAGTACTTC. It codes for CASSLAFPLGIETQYF. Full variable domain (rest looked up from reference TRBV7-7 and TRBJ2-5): GAGVSQSPRYKVTKRGQDVTLRCDPISSHATLYWYQQALGQGPEFLTYFNYEAQPDKSGLPSDRFSAERPEGSISTLTIQRTEQRDSAMYRCASSLAFPLGIETQYFGPGTRLLVL.

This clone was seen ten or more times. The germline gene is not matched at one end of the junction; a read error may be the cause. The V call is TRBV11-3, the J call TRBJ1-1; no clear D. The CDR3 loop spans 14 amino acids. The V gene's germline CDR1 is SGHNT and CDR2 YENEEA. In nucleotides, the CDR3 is TGTACCAGCAGCCCTGAAGCCCTAGACACTGAAGCTTTCTTT. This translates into CTSSPEALDTEAFF.

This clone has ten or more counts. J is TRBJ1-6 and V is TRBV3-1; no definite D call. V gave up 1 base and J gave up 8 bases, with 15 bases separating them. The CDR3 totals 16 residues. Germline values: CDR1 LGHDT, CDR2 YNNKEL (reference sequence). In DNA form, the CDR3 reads TGTGCCAGCAGCCAAGCTCCCTCGTTTTTGGATTCACCCCTCCACTTT. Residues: CASSQAPSFLDSPLHF.

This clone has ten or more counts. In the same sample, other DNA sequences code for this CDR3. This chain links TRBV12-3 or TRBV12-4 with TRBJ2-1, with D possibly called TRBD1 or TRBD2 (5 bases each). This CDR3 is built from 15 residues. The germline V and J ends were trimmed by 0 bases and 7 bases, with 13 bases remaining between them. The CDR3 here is CASSLAGPFWNEQFF. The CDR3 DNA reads TGTGCCAGCAGTTTAGCGGGACCCTTTTGGAATGAGCAGTTCTTC.

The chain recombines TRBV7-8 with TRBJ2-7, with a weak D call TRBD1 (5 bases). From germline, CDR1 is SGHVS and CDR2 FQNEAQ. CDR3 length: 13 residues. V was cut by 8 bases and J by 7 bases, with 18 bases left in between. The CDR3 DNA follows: TGTGCCAGCCGATCGGAGACCCACAGGGAGCAGTACTTC. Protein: CASRSETHREQYF.

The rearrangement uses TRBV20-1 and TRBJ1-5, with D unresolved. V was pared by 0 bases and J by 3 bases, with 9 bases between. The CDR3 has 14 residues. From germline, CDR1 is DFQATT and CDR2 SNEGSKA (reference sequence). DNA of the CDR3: TGCAGTGCTAGAGATTTTCGCTCCAATCAGCCCCAGCATTTT. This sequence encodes CSARDFRSNQPQHF.

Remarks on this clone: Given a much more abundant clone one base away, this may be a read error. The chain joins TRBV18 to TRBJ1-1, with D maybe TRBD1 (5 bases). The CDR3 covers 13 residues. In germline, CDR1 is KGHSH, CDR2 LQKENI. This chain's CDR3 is CASSPQGNTETFF. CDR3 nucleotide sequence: TGTGCCAGCTCACCACAGGGGAACACTGAAACTTTCTTT.

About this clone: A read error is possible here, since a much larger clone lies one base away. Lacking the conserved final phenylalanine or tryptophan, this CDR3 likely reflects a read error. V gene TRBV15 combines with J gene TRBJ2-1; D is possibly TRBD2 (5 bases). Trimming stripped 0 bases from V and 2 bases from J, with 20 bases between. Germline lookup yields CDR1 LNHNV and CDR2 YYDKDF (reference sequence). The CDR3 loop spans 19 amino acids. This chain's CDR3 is CATSRDPFSGLPTYNEQFL. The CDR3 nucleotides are TGTGCCACCAGCAGAGATCCTTTCAGCGGACTCCCGACCTACAATGAGCAGTTCCTC.

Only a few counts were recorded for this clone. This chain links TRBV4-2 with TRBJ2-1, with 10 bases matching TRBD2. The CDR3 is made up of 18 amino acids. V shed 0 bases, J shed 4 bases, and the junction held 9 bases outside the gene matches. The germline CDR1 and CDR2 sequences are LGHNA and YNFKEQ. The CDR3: CASSQDSGSGRVYNEQFF. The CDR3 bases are TGTGCCAGCAGCCAAGATTCGGGCAGCGGGAGGGTTTACAATGAGCAGTTCTTC.

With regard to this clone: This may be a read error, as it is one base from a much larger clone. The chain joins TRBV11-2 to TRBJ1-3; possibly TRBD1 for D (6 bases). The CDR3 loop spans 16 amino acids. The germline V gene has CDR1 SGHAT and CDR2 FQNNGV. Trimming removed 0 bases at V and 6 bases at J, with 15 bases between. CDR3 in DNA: TGTGCCAGCAGCTTAGATGCAGGGGAGCTAGAAAACACCATATATTTT. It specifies CASSLDAGELENTIYF.